These 18 T cell receptor beta chains were all obtained from the same sample, sequenced in a study of T cells in Graves' hyperthyroidism and ophthalmopathy. TCR beta CDR3 sequences were amplified from RNA transcripts. Researchers ran a first-round RT-PCR on the TCR CDR3 using the HTBI primer set. TCRdb passed the multiplex PCR reads through MiXCR, listing each CDR3 protein once. The repertoire consists of fewer than 400,000 distinct CDR3 sequences, with around an eighth occurring once and the leading ten covering 25% to 30%. The sequenced sample consisted of blood. These receptors originate from a middle-aged man with Graves' ophthalmopathy.

This clonotype appeared many times. J is TRBJ2-5 and V is TRBV4-2, with TRBD2 matching over 8 bases. This CDR3 is 15 amino acids long. Germline lookup yields CDR1 LGHNA and CDR2 YNFKEQ. The V and J ends lost 1 base and 4 bases, in that order; junction bases with no gene match: 5. This CDR3 is CASSQVAGISETQYF. Written as DNA, the CDR3 is TGTGCCAGCAGCCAAGTAGCGGGAATTTCAGAGACCCAGTACTTC.

J is TRBJ2-2 and V is TRBV14, with TRBD2 matching 10 bases. Trimming took 2 bases from V and 1 from J; bases not matched to a gene: 16. Germline values: CDR1 SGHDN, CDR2 FVKESK. This CDR3 region has 21 residues. CDR3 loop: CASSQSGGRPTSGMNTGELFF. The DNA for the CDR3 is TGTGCCAGCAGCCAAAGCGGGGGCCGCCCCACTAGCGGGATGAACACCGGGGAGCTGTTTTTT.

This clonotype has more than one count but fewer than ten. The chain uses TRBV18 and TRBJ1-2; D is undetermined. This CDR3 has 14 amino acids. With 3 bases removed from V and 0 bases from J, the gap between germline ends came to 8 bases. In germline, CDR1 is KGHSH, CDR2 LQKENI. CDR3: CASSPQQTNYGYTF. CDR3 nucleotides: TGTGCCAGCTCACCCCAGCAGACTAACTATGGCTACACCTTC. Drawing the rest from reference TRBV18 and TRBJ1-2, the complete variable domain is NAGVMQNPRHLVRRRGQEARLRCSPMKGHSHVYWYRQLPEEGLKFMVYLQKENIIDESGMPKERFSAEFPKEGPSILRIQQVVRGDSAAYFCASSPQQTNYGYTFGSGTRLTVV.

In DNA, the CDR3 is TGTGCCAGCAGTTTACGGGGCGGGCCAGTGTTAGAGCAGTACTTC. It codes for CASSLRGGPVLEQYF. This rearrangement joins TRBV12-3 or TRBV12-4 to TRBJ2-7; D might be TRBD1 or TRBD2, each matching 5 bases. CDR3 size: 15 residues. The ends were cut back, 2 bases at V and 7 bases at J, with 18 bases in the middle.

As to this clonotype: A read error may account for a junction end that differs from germline. This chain links TRBV12-3 or TRBV12-4 with TRBJ2-7; 7 bases map to TRBD1. The CDR3 loop spans 14 amino acids. The DNA of the CDR3 is TGTGCCAGCAGTCACCGGGACAGACCCTACGAGCAGCACTTC. Protein: CASSHRDRPYEQHF.

This clonotype appeared many times. The chain employs TRBV3-1 and TRBJ2-3, with D possibly being TRBD2 (6 bases). Germline V gene sequence: CDR1 LGHDT, CDR2 YNNKEL (reference sequence). This CDR3 has 11 amino acids. The ends were cut back, 3 bases at V and 11 bases at J, with 9 bases in the middle. This chain's CDR3 is CASSHRDWQYF. As DNA, the CDR3 is TGTGCCAGCAGCCACCGGGACTGGCAGTATTTT.

Only one count was recorded for this clonotype. The J gene is TRBJ1-1, the V gene TRBV28; possibly TRBD1 for D (6 bases). The CDR3 contains 11 residues. Germline assignment: CDR1 MDHEN and CDR2 SYDVKM. Trimming took 5 bases from V and 9 from J, leaving 10 bases between them. The CDR3 DNA is TGTGCCAGCAGTCTTCAGGGGCAAGCTTTCTTT. The encoded protein is CASSLQGQAFF. Full variable domain (outside the CDR3, taken from reference TRBV28 and TRBJ1-1): DVKVTQSSRYLVKRTGEKVFLECVQDMDHENMFWYRQDPGLGLRLIYFSYDVKMKEKGDIPEGYSVSREKKERFSLILESASTNQTSMYLCASSLQGQAFFGQGTRLTVV.

This clonotype was seen at least ten times. This rearrangement joins TRBV11-1 to TRBJ2-1; D remains unclear. The germline V gene has CDR1 SGHAT and CDR2 FQDESV (reference sequence). The CDR3 is 12 amino acids. Trimming left V 6 bases short and J 8 bases short, with 11 bases between. CDR3 sequence (DNA): TGTGCCAGCAGGTCCTCTGTGGATGAGCAGTTCTTC. Its protein product is CASRSSVDEQFF.

J is TRBJ2-6 and V is TRBV5-5; 12 bases align to TRBD2. The trim removed 0 bases at V and 0 bases at J, leaving 1 base unmatched. Germline values: CDR1 SGHKS, CDR2 YYEKEE (reference sequence). This CDR3 spans 18 amino acids. CDR3 DNA: TGTGCCAGCAGCTTGGAGACTAGCGGGAGCTCTGGGGCCAACGTCCTGACTTTC. Translation: CASSLETSGSSGANVLTF. Full variable domain (outside the CDR3, taken from reference TRBV5-5 and TRBJ2-6): DAGVTQSPTHLIKTRGQQVTLRCSPISGHKSVSWYQQVLGQGPQFIFQYYEKEERGRGNFPDRFSARQFPNYSSELNVNALLLGDSALYLCASSLETSGSSGANVLTFGAGSRLTVL.

V gene TRBV6-2 or TRBV6-3 combines with J gene TRBJ2-1; 9 bases map to TRBD2. Unmatched junction bases numbered 8, after V lost 6 bases and J lost 8 bases. The V gene's germline CDR1 is MNHEY and CDR2 SVGEGT. The CDR3 covers 14 residues. CDR3 coding DNA: TGTGCCAGCAGGCTTAGCGGGAGATTTGATGAGCAGTTCTTC. Translated: CASRLSGRFDEQFF.

On this clonotype: This may arise from a read error, as a much more abundant clone is one base away. The chain is built from TRBV2 and TRBJ2-7; TRBD2 might be the D (5 bases). CDR1 is SNHLY and CDR2 is FYNNEI in the germline V gene. The CDR3 loop spans 17 amino acids. V gave up 9 bases and J gave up 5 bases, with 29 bases separating them. In nucleotides, the CDR3 is TGTGCCAGGAGGGTTTTTACTTCGGGCTCAAATTCAGACGAGCAGTACTTC. Its protein is CARRVFTSGSNSDEQYF.

This clonotype was seen a handful of times. V is TRBV6-1 and J is TRBJ1-1, with 9 bases matching TRBD1. Per the germline V gene, CDR1 is MNHNS and CDR2 is SASEGT. V trimming: 6 bases; J trimming: 5 bases; junction bases outside the gene matches: 13. The CDR3 loop spans 16 amino acids. As DNA, the CDR3 is TGTGCCAGCAGCCCCACCACGGGACAGGGATTTACTGAAGCTTTCTTT. Its protein is CASSPTTGQGFTEAFF.

This clonotype came up many times. This chain uses TRBV3-1 with TRBJ1-1; tentatively, D is TRBD1 (5 bases). Trimming took 0 bases from V and 5 from J, leaving 13 bases between them. This CDR3 is built from 15 residues. The V gene's germline CDR1 is LGHDT and CDR2 YNNKEL (reference sequence). The CDR3 is CASSQEGKWGTEAFF. Written as DNA, the CDR3 is TGTGCCAGCAGCCAAGAGGGCAAATGGGGGACTGAAGCTTTCTTT. The full variable domain, its missing parts supplied by reference TRBV3-1 and TRBJ1-1, is DTAVSQTPKYLVTQMGNDKSIKCEQNLGHDTMYWYKQDSKKFLKIMFSYNNKELIINETVPNRFSPKSPDKAHLNLHINSLELGDSAVYFCASSQEGKWGTEAFFGQGTRLTVV.

For this clonotype: A much larger clone is a single base away; this may be a read error. This rearrangement joins TRBV12-3 or TRBV12-4 to TRBJ1-2; 7 nucleotides match TRBD1. V was pared by 3 bases and J by 8 bases, with 6 bases of the junction left unmatched. This CDR3 spans 13 amino acids. CDR3 amino acids: CASSFGGGGGYTF. CDR3 nucleotides: TGTGCCAGCAGTTTTGGAGGGGGCGGAGGCTACACCTTC.

This clonotype occurred many times. This chain links TRBV3-1 with TRBJ1-5; D not resolved. V lost 3 bases and J lost 1, with 10 bases in between. CDR1 and CDR2 (germline): LGHDT, YNNKEL (reference sequence). The CDR3 sequence is 15 residues long. CDR3 residues: CASSQEPGSNQPQHF. DNA for the CDR3: TGTGCCAGCAGCCAGGAACCGGGGAGCAATCAGCCCCAGCATTTT.

This clonotype was seen only a few times. The CDR3 bases are TGTGCCAGTTTCTCCTTTGGTGGGAACACTGAAGCTTTCTTT. It codes for CASFSFGGNTEAFF. The chain recombines TRBV19 with TRBJ1-1; no definite D call. The CDR3 sequence is 14 residues long. Trimming left V 8 bases short and J 1 base short, with 14 bases between. Germline CDR1 is LNHDA and CDR2 is SQIVND (reference sequence).

The sample holds a few counts of this clonotype. The rearrangement joins TRBV12-3 or TRBV12-4 to TRBJ1-6, with D unclear. The V end lost 8 bases, the J end lost 1 base, and 15 bases lay between the germline ends. This CDR3 has 16 amino acids. CDR3 bases: TGTGCCAGCCAGACTTTTCTGGGGTCCTATAATTCACCCCTCCACTTT. Its translation is CASQTFLGSYNSPLHF.

This clonotype was seen repeatedly, ten times or more. This sequence joins TRBV3-1 and TRBJ2-7, with 7 nucleotides matching TRBD2. Trimming cost V 0 bases and J 6 bases; bases outside gene matches: 11. This CDR3 is built from 16 residues. CDR1 is LGHDT and CDR2 is YNNKEL in the germline V gene (reference sequence). The CDR3 sequence: CASSQDGISGVFEQYF. Written as DNA, the CDR3 is TGTGCCAGCAGCCAAGATGGTATAAGCGGGGTGTTCGAGCAGTACTTC.